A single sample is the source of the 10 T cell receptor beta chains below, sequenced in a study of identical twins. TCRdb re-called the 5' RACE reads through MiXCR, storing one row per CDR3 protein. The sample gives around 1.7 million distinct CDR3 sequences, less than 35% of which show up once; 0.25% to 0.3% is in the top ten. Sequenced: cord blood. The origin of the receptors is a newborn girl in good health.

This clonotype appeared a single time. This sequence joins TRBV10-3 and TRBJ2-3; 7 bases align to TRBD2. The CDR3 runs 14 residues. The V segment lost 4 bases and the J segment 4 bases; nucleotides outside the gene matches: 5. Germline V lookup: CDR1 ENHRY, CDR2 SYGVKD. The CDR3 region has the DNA TGTGCCATCAGTGGCGGGAGCTCTGCAGATACGCAGTATTTT. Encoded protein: CAISGGSSADTQYF.

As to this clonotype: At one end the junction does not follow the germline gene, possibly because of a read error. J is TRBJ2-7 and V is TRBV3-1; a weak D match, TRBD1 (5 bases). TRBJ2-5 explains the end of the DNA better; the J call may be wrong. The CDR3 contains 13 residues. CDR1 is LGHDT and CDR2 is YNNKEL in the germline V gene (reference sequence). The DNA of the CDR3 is TGTGCCAGCAGACAAGACAGCCGAGAGACCCAGTACTTC. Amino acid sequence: CASRQDSRETQYF.

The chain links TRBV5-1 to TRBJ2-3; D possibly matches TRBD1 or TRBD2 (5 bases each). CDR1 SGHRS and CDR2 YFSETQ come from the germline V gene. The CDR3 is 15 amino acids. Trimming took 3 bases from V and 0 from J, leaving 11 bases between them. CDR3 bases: TGCGCCAGCAGCTGGGGGATCCGGAGCACAGATACGCAGTATTTT. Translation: CASSWGIRSTDTQYF.

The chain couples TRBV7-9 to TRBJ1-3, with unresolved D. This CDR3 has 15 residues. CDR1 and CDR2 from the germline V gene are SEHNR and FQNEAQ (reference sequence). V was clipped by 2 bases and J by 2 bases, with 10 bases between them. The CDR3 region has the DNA TGTGCCAGCAGCTTACCGTACGGGACTGGAAACACCATATATTTT. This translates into CASSLPYGTGNTIYF. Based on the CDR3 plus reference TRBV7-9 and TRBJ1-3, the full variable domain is DTGVSQNPRHKITKRGQNVTFRCDPISEHNRLYWYRQTLGQGPEFLTYFQNEAQLEKSRLLSDRFSAERPKGSFSTLEIQRTEQGDSAMYLCASSLPYGTGNTIYFGEGSWLTVV.

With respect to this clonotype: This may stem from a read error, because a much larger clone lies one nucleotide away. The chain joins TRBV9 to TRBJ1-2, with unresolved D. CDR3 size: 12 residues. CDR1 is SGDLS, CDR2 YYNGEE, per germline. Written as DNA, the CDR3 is TGTGCCAGCAGCGTAGGGGTCTATGGCTGCACCTTC. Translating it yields CASSVGVYGCTF.

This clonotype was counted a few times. CDR3 coding DNA: TGCGCCAGCAGCCAAGCCAAAGGGTCAGACAGGGCTCCTAACTATGGCTACACCTTC. Amino acids: CASSQAKGSDRAPNYGYTF. The V and J genes are TRBV4-1 and TRBJ1-2, with TRBD1 matching over 7 bases. Germline V gives CDR1 MGHRA, CDR2 YSYEKL. J was trimmed by 0 bases and V by 1 base; bases with no gene match: 14. This CDR3 contains 19 residues.

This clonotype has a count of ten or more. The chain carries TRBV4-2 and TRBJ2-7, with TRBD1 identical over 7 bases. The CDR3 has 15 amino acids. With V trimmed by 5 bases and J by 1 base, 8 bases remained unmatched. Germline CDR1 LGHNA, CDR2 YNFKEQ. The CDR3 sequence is CASSFYRGNSYEQYF. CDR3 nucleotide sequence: TGTGCCAGCAGCTTTTACAGGGGTAATTCCTACGAGCAGTACTTC.

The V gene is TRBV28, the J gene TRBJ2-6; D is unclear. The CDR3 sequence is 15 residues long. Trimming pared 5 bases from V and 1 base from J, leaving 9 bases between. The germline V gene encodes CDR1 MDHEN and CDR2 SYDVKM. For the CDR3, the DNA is TGTGCCAGCAGTCCAGTTACATCTGGGGCCAACGTCCTGACTTTC. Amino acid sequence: CASSPVTSGANVLTF.

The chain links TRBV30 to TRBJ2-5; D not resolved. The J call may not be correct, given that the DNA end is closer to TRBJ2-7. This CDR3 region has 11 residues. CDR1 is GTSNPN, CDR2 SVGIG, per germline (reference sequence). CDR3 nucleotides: TGTGCCTGGAGTGTTTGGTACGAGCAGTACTTC. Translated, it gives CAWSVWYEQYF.

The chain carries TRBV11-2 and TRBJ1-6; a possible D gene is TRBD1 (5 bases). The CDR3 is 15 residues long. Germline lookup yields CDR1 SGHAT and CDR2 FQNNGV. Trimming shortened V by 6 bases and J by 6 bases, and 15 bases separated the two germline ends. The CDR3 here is CASSLMTDINSPLHF. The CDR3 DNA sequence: TGTGCCAGCAGTCTCATGACAGATATTAATTCACCCCTCCACTTT.